This TCR beta chain derives from a study of shared clonotypes between healthy human individuals. Selected positively for CCR7 and CD45RO-negative, naive CD8 cells excluded terminally differentiated effector memory CD45RA+ cells. Per the original data handling: Filtering of immunoSEQ junctional sequences could not match full-length read filtering. Data came from immunoSEQ multiplex PCR; TCRdb stores just in-frame clones and leaves some out. The V and J calls and clone size were taken over from that table, and D and trimming were inferred from the DNA. Of more than 2 million clones listed, about 94% are singletons. CDR1 and CDR2 from the germline V gene are SGHTA and FQGNSA. This CDR3 has 17 residues. With 1 base removed from V and 0 bases from J, the gap between germline ends came to 16 bases.

J is TRBJ2-7 and V is TRBV7-2, with D perhaps matching TRBD1 or TRBD2 (5 bases each). The sequenced material came from naive CD8+ T cells from PBMCs. This sequence originates from a man between 18 and 29 years old in good health. Some clones in this sample may be carry-over from other donors' samples. CDR3 sequence (DNA): TGTGCCAGCAGCTTAGTGGACCGGGACGGGTCCTCCTACGAGCAGTACTTC. Residues: CASSLVDRDGSSYEQYF.